One and the same sample provided the 28 T cell receptor beta chains below, sequenced in a study of T cells after posttransplantation cyclophosphamide. Sequencing used immunoSEQ multiplex PCR; TCRdb keeps in-frame clones, though not all of them. The data show roughly 13,000 clones, roughly four fifths seen once. The sequenced sample was memory CD4+ T cells sorted from PBMCs. All receptors come from a man aged 50 to 59.

The rearrangement joins TRBV6-4 to TRBJ2-1, with TRBD2 matching over 7 bases. The CDR3 extends over 13 amino acids. The trim removed 4 bases at V and 15 bases at J, leaving 12 bases unmatched. Germline V gene lookup returns CDR1 MRHNA and CDR2 SNTAGT. The CDR3, as DNA: TGTGCCAGCAGTGTCTTTGGGGGGGGTCAGCCGTTCTTC. Its protein is CASSVFGGGQPFF.

The rearrangement joins TRBV27 to TRBJ2-2; tentative D call: TRBD2 (6 bases). The CDR3 sequence is 12 residues long. V was trimmed by 10 bases and J by 7 bases, leaving 13 bases between them. Germline V gene lookup returns CDR1 MNHEY and CDR2 SMNVEV (reference sequence). DNA of the CDR3: TGTGCCACCGCGGGGTTCCGCGGGGAGCTGTTTTTT. This gives the protein CATAGFRGELFF.

The chain is built from TRBV7-9 and TRBJ1-4; 7 nucleotides align to TRBD1. Germline CDR1 SEHNR, CDR2 FQNEAQ (reference sequence). The CDR3 loop spans 14 amino acids. Trimming removed 4 bases from V and 5 bases from J; junction bases left unmatched: 4. CDR3 sequence reads: CASSSRTGNEKLFF. Here the CDR3 DNA reads TGTGCCAGCAGCTCTCGGACAGGCAATGAAAAACTGTTTTTT.

The chain links TRBV2 to TRBJ1-2; D is unclear. Germline lookup yields CDR1 SNHLY and CDR2 FYNNEI. Trimming shortened V by 3 bases and J by 4 bases, and 9 bases separated the two germline ends. The CDR3 is made up of 13 amino acids. CDR3 protein: CASSEYSSYGYTF. CDR3 nucleotide sequence: TGTGCCAGCAGTGAGTACAGTTCCTATGGCTACACCTTC. Full variable domain (outside the CDR3, taken from reference TRBV2 and TRBJ1-2): EPEVTQTPSHQVTQMGQEVILRCVPISNHLYFYWYRQILGQKVEFLVSFYNNEISEKSEIFDDQFSVERPDGSNFTLKIRSTKLEDSAMYFCASSEYSSYGYTFGSGTRLTVV.

This rearrangement joins TRBV6-6 to TRBJ2-2; 7 bases line up with TRBD2. Unmatched junction bases numbered 2, after V lost 1 base and J lost 0 bases. The CDR3 is made up of 16 amino acids. The germline V gene encodes CDR1 MNHNY and CDR2 SVGAGI (reference sequence). CDR3 in amino acids: CASSYWGGSNTGELFF. DNA for the CDR3: TGTGCCAGCAGTTACTGGGGGGGATCGAACACCGGGGAGCTGTTTTTT.

The V call is TRBV5-1, the J call TRBJ1-2; 7 bases fit TRBD1. In germline, CDR1 is SGHRS, CDR2 YFSETQ. This CDR3 spans 20 amino acids. Unmatched junction bases numbered 20, after V lost 1 base and J lost 2 bases. DNA of the CDR3: TGCGCCAGCAGCTTGTCCGTTAATAACCCGTTACCGGGACAGAACTATGGCTACACCTTC. Translation: CASSLSVNNPLPGQNYGYTF. The full variable domain, with the rest looked up from reference TRBV5-1 and TRBJ1-2, is KAGVTQTPRYLIKTRGQQVTLSCSPISGHRSVSWYQQTPGQGLQFLFEYFSETQRNKGNFPGRFSGRQFSNSRSEMNVSTLELGDSALYLCASSLSVNNPLPGQNYGYTFGSGTRLTVV.

The V and J genes are TRBV9 and TRBJ2-5; D is unresolved. CDR1 and CDR2 from the germline V gene are SGDLS and YYNGEE. Trimming removed 2 bases from V and 4 bases from J, with 12 bases in between. There are 14 residues in the CDR3. In DNA form, the CDR3 reads TGTGCCAGCAGCGTTTGGAACCGGAGAGAGACCCAGTACTTC. Translating it yields CASSVWNRRETQYF.

The chain couples TRBV11-3 to TRBJ1-1; 8 bases fit TRBD1. The CDR3 has 14 residues. The germline V gene encodes CDR1 SGHNT and CDR2 YENEEA. The V and J ends lost 3 bases and 1 base, in that order; junction bases with no gene match: 1. The CDR3 is CASSFGTGNTEAFF. The DNA for the CDR3 is TGTGCCAGCAGCTTCGGGACAGGGAACACTGAAGCTTTCTTT.

This clone showed up just once. The chain recombines TRBV10-3 with TRBJ2-5; TRBD2 aligns across 7 bases. CDR3 length: 15 residues. Germline lookup yields CDR1 ENHRY and CDR2 SYGVKD. The junction had 5 bases not matched to a gene; V was cut back by 3 bases and J by 1 base. In nucleotides, the CDR3 is TGTGCCATCAGTGATATGTCTAGCGGCCAAGAGACCCAGTACTTC. Residues: CAISDMSSGQETQYF.

The V and J genes are TRBV6-5 and TRBJ1-2, with D maybe TRBD1 (6 bases). The CDR3 is made up of 14 amino acids. V dropped 7 bases and J dropped 1 base, with 13 bases sitting between them. From germline, CDR1 is MNHEY and CDR2 SVGAGI. For the CDR3, the DNA is TGTGCCAGCACCAAATTGGACAGTAACTATGGCTACACCTTC. Its translation: CASTKLDSNYGYTF.

With regard to this clone: The junction and the germline gene differ at one end; a read error may be behind it. The chain combines TRBV27 with TRBJ1-4; 10 bases align to TRBD1. Per the germline V gene, CDR1 is MNHEY and CDR2 is SMNVEV (reference sequence). The length of the CDR3 is 15 residues. Written as DNA, the CDR3 is TGTGCCAGCAGTCTATCGACAGGGGGCGGTCGAAAACTGTTTTTT. Protein product: CASSLSTGGGRKLFF.

The chain carries TRBV11-3 and TRBJ1-4, with D perhaps matching TRBD1 (5 bases). Germline V gives CDR1 SGHNT, CDR2 YENEEA. With 3 bases removed from V and 3 bases from J, the gap between germline ends came to 8 bases. CDR3 size: 14 residues. The CDR3 sequence is CASSLGQPNEKLFF. For the CDR3, the DNA is TGTGCCAGCAGCTTGGGGCAGCCTAATGAAAAACTGTTTTTT. The full variable domain, in which reference TRBV11-3 and TRBJ1-4 provide the parts outside the CDR3, is EAGVVQSPRYKIIEKKQPVAFWCNPISGHNTLYWYLQNLGQGPELLIRYENEEAVDDSQLPKDRFSAERLKGVDSTLKIQPAELGDSAVYLCASSLGQPNEKLFFGSGTQLSVL.

The rearrangement joins TRBV11-2 to TRBJ1-2; the D gene is possibly TRBD1 (5 bases). V was shortened by 11 bases and J by 0 bases, with 19 bases between the two germline ends. The CDR3 extends over 15 amino acids. The germline gives CDR1 SGHAT, CDR2 FQNNGV. The CDR3 sequence is CASQKGPGSNYGYTF. The CDR3 DNA reads as TGTGCCTCCCAAAAGGGCCCAGGGTCTAACTATGGCTACACCTTC. The full variable domain, with the rest looked up from reference TRBV11-2 and TRBJ1-2, is EAGVAQSPRYKIIEKRQSVAFWCNPISGHATLYWYQQILGQGPKLLIQFQNNGVVDDSQLPKDRFSAERLKGVDSTLKIQPAKLEDSAVYLCASQKGPGSNYGYTFGSGTRLTVV.

The chain links TRBV28 to TRBJ2-7; D is perhaps TRBD2 (5 bases). This CDR3 is built from 14 residues. V was shortened by 8 bases and J by 0 bases, with 14 bases between the two germline ends. Germline V gene data show CDR1 as MDHEN and CDR2 as SYDVKM. Here the CDR3 DNA reads TGTGCCAGCGGTCTTCCGGGAACCTCCTACGAGCAGTACTTC. Translation gives CASGLPGTSYEQYF. Combining the CDR3 with reference TRBV28 and TRBJ2-7 gives the whole variable domain DVKVTQSSRYLVKRTGEKVFLECVQDMDHENMFWYRQDPGLGLRLIYFSYDVKMKEKGDIPEGYSVSREKKERFSLILESASTNQTSMYLCASGLPGTSYEQYFGPGTRLTVT.

With regard to this clone: The junction does not match germline at one end; this may be a read error. The J gene is TRBJ1-4, the V gene TRBV7-7; D call uncertain. CDR3 length: 14 residues. Germline values: CDR1 SSHAT, CDR2 FNYEAQ (reference sequence). The CDR3 sequence is CASSLNEAAEKLFF. The CDR3 DNA reads TGTGCTAGCAGCTTAAATGAGGCAGCCGAAAAACTGTTTTTT.

V is TRBV7-2 and J is TRBJ2-4; 7 positions match TRBD2. The CDR3 extends over 15 amino acids. CDR1 SGHTA and CDR2 FQGNSA come from the germline V gene. V shed 3 bases and J 6 bases; nucleotides not matched to a gene: 8. The DNA of the CDR3 is TGTGCCAGCAGCTTTTTAGGGAGGGGTGGAAACATTCAGTACTTC. As protein: CASSFLGRGGNIQYF.

V is TRBV11-3 and J is TRBJ1-6; 9 nucleotides match TRBD1. Trimming removed 4 bases from V and 10 bases from J; junction bases left unmatched: 5. CDR1 SGHNT and CDR2 YENEEA come from the germline V gene. The CDR3 covers 14 residues. CDR3 sequence: CASSSQGADSPLHF. CDR3 nucleotides: TGTGCCAGCAGCTCACAGGGGGCGGACTCACCCCTCCACTTT.

This clone was observed once. V is TRBV11-2 and J is TRBJ2-7; the D gene is possibly TRBD2 (7 bases). Germline CDR1 and CDR2: SGHAT and FQNNGV. The CDR3 has 16 residues. Trimming removed 5 bases at V and 3 bases at J, with 20 bases between. CDR3 DNA sequence: TGTGCCAGCAGCCCAATCGACAGGAGCGGGGTCTACGAGCAGTACTTC. Protein sequence: CASSPIDRSGVYEQYF.

The chain recombines TRBV5-1 with TRBJ2-7; 8 nucleotides align to TRBD2. Looked up from germline, CDR1 is SGHRS and CDR2 is YFSETQ. The trim removed 4 bases at V and 6 bases at J, leaving 9 bases unmatched. CDR3 size: 14 residues. The CDR3 DNA sequence: TGCGCCAGCAGCCTTTCAGCGGGAGCTTTCGAGCAGTACTTC. This gives the protein CASSLSAGAFEQYF.

The CDR3 DNA reads TGTGCCAGCAGTTATCAATCGGGGGAGGTTGAGCAGTTCTTC. Amino acids: CASSYQSGEVEQFF. The gene calls are TRBV6-6 and TRBJ2-1, with a weak D call TRBD2 (6 bases). Trimming took off 3 bases at V and 9 bases at J, with 15 bases between the two ends. Germline V gene sequence: CDR1 MNHNY, CDR2 SVGAGI (reference sequence). The CDR3 has 14 residues.

This chain connects TRBV9 to TRBJ1-1, with D maybe TRBD1 (5 bases). CDR1 is SGDLS, CDR2 YYNGEE, per germline. CDR3 length: 12 residues. Between the trimmed V and J ends, which lost 3 bases and 11 bases, there was a span of 14 bases. The CDR3 DNA follows: TGTGCCAGCAGCGCTATCCAGGGTTACGCTTTCTTT. It codes for CASSAIQGYAFF.

The rearrangement links TRBV5-1 to TRBJ1-2, with TRBD1 identical over 8 bases. The CDR3 spans 15 residues. V gave up 0 bases and J gave up 5 bases; unmatched junction bases: 6. CDR1 SGHRS and CDR2 YFSETQ come from the germline V gene. DNA for the CDR3: TGCGCCAGCAGCTTGGGCTTTACAGGGGGATATGGCTACACCTTC. As protein: CASSLGFTGGYGYTF.

This chain connects TRBV30 to TRBJ1-1; TRBD1 is a possible D gene (5 bases). The CDR3 runs 11 residues. V dropped 6 bases and J dropped 3 bases, with 8 bases sitting between them. The germline CDR1 and CDR2 sequences are GTSNPN and SVGIG (reference sequence). The CDR3 bases are TGTGCCTGTCCGGGGGACACTGAAGCTTTCTTT. Amino acid sequence: CACPGDTEAFF.

J is TRBJ1-1 and V is TRBV20-1; D not certain. Germline V gene lookup returns CDR1 DFQATT and CDR2 SNEGSKA (reference sequence). V was cut by 6 bases and J by 6 bases, with 11 bases left in between. The CDR3 consists of 11 residues. The CDR3 reads CSAPKAAEAFF. CDR3 nucleotides: TGCAGTGCCCCCAAAGCGGCTGAAGCTTTCTTT.

The V and J genes are TRBV6-1 and TRBJ2-5; a weak D match, TRBD2 (5 bases). V lost 1 base to trimming and J lost 3 bases, with 15 bases between them. This CDR3 is built from 16 residues. Germline-derived CDR1 and CDR2 are MNHNS and SASEGT. In nucleotides, the CDR3 is TGTGCCAGCAGTGAAGGGACCCGTCACGGGAAAGAGACCCAGTACTTC. Translating gives CASSEGTRHGKETQYF.

This clone has just a few counts. V and J are TRBV5-8 and TRBJ2-7; maybe TRBD1 (6 bases). The germline gives CDR1 SGHTS, CDR2 YDEGEE. V was trimmed by 0 bases and J by 0 bases, leaving 7 bases between them. This CDR3 is 14 amino acids long. As DNA, the CDR3 is TGTGCCAGCAGCTTGGCGGGACACTCCTACGAGCAGTACTTC. This codes for CASSLAGHSYEQYF.

V and J are TRBV9 and TRBJ1-2, with 8 positions matching TRBD1. CDR1 SGDLS and CDR2 YYNGEE come from the germline V gene. The V gene end was trimmed by 3 bases and the J gene end by 6 bases; junction bases not matched to a gene: 16. The CDR3 totals 17 residues. The CDR3 loop reads CASSEGQGLKRGNGYTF. The CDR3 DNA reads as TGTGCCAGCAGCGAAGGACAGGGTCTTAAGAGAGGGAATGGCTACACCTTC.

The J gene is TRBJ1-3, the V gene TRBV30, with D possibly matching TRBD1 (6 bases). V lost 0 bases and J 6 bases, leaving 9 bases between the germline ends. The CDR3 has 13 residues. Germline V gene sequence: CDR1 GTSNPN, CDR2 SVGIG (reference sequence). CDR3 amino acids: CAWSVRGANTIYF. The CDR3, as DNA: TGTGCCTGGAGTGTCCGGGGGGCAAACACCATATATTTT. Supplemented by reference TRBV30 and TRBJ1-3, the full variable domain reads SQTIHQWPATLVQPVGSPLSLECTVEGTSNPNLYWYRQAAGRGLQLLFYSVGIGQISSEVPQNLSASRPQDRQFILSSKKLLLSDSGFYLCAWSVRGANTIYFGEGSWLTVV.